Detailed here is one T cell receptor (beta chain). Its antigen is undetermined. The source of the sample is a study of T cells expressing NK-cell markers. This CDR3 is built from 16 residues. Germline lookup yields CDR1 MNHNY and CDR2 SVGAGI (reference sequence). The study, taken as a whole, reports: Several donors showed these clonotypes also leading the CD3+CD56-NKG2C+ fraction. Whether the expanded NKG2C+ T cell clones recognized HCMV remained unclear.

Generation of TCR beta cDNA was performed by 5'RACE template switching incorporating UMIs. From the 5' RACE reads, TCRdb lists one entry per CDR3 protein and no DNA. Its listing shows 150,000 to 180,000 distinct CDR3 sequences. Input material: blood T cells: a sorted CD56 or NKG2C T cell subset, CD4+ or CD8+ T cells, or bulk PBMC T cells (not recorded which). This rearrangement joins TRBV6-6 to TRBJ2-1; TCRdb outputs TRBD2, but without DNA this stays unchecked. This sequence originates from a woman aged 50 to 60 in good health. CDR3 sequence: CASSEKGLAAYNEQFF.